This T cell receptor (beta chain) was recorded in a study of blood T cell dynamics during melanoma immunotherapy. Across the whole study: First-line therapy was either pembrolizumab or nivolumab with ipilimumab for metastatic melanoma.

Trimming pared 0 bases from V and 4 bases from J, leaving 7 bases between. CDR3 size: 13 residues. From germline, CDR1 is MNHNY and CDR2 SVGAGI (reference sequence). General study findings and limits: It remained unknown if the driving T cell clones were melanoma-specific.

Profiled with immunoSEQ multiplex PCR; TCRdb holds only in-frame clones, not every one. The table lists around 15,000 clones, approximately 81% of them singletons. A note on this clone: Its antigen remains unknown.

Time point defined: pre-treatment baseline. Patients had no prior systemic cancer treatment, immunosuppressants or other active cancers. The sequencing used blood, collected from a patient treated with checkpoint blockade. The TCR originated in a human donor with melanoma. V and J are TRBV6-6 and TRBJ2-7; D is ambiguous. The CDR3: CASSYSQFYEQYF. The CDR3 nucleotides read TGTGCCAGCAGTTACTCTCAATTTTACGAGCAGTACTTC.